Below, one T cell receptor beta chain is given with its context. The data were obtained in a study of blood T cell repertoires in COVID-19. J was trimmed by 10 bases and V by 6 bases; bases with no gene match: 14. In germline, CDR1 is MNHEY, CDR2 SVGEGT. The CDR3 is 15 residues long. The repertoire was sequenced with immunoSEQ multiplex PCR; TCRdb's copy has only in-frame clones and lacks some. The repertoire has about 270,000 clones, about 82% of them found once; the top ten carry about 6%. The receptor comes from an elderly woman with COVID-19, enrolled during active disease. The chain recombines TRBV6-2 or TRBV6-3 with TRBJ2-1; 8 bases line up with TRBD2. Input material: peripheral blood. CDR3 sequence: CASSDLGTRGKEQFF. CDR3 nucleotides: TGTGCCAGCAGCGACCTCGGGACTAGAGGGAAAGAGCAGTTCTTC.